The subject of this entry is one TCR beta chain. Its antigen is currently unknown. CD45RO-negative CD8 cells positively selected for CCR7 made up the naive population, which excluded terminally differentiated effector memory CD45RA+ cells. Donors had no recently reported acute infections or vaccinations and were HIV-negative. CDR3 length equals 14 residues. Losses at the gene ends were 3 bases for V and 1 base for J; bases not matched to a gene: 0. Germline lookup yields CDR1 MNHNS and CDR2 SASEGT. This sample is drawn from a study of shared clonotypes between healthy human individuals. General study findings and limits: Among donors, sharing of clonotypes was expected to be affected by sequencing depth. Generation of non-shared clonotypes was less probable than generation of clonotypes shared by all four donors.

As handled by the study authors: Junction-only sequences produced by ImmunoSEQ had no quality scores, so filtering differed. Profiled with immunoSEQ multiplex PCR; TCRdb holds only in-frame clones, not every one. V, J and clone size are those of that table, while D and trimming were read from the DNA. The data show approximately 2,000,000 clones, over 85% seen once. The sample was naive CD8+ T cells from PBMCs. The sequence came from a young man in good health. Some clones in this sample may be carry-over from other donors' samples. The chain couples TRBV6-1 to TRBJ2-3; 8 bases are shared with TRBD2. CDR3: CASSDGGGTDTQYF. As DNA, the CDR3 is TGTGCCAGCAGTGACGGGGGGGGCACAGATACGCAGTATTTT.